The present T cell receptor beta chain was sequenced within a study of blood T cell repertoires in COVID-19. The wider study: The United States, Italy and Spain supplied acute and convalescent COVID-19 samples. PBMCs, B-cell-depleted T cells, or T cells were the source of the cDNA or gDNA that made up the material.

Original processing notes: Estimation of nucleated cell counts was performed using reference gene primer amplification. Sequencing was performed with immunoSEQ multiplex PCR; in TCRdb, only in-frame clones are kept and a portion is missing. V and J calls and clone size are given by that table; D and trimming were obtained from the DNA. This sample yields around 200,000 clones, of which roughly four fifths are seen a single time; 4% to 5.5% belongs to the top ten. Germline CDR1 LGHNA, CDR2 YNFKEQ. The length of the CDR3 is 15 residues. Between the trimmed V and J ends, which lost 1 base and 4 bases, there was a span of 11 bases.

Sequenced input: peripheral blood. The clonotype was recovered from a man aged 50-59 years with active or convalescent COVID-19. V gene TRBV4-2 combines with J gene TRBJ1-3; D is possibly TRBD1 (6 bases). This chain's CDR3 is CASSQVQGTGNTIYF. The CDR3 bases are TGTGCCAGCAGCCAAGTTCAGGGGACGGGAAACACCATATATTTT.